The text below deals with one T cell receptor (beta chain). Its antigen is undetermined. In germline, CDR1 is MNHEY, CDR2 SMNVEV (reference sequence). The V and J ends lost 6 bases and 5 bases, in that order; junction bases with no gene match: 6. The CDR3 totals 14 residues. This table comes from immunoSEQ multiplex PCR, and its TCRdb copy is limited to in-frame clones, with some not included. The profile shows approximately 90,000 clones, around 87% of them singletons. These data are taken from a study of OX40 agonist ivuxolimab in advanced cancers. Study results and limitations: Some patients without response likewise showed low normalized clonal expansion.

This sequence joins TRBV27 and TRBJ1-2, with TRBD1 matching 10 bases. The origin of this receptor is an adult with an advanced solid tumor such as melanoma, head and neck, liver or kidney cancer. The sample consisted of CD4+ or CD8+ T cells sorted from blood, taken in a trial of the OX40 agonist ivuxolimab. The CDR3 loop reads CASSRTGGAYGYTF. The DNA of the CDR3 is TGTGCCAGCAGCCGGACAGGGGGTGCATATGGCTACACCTTC.